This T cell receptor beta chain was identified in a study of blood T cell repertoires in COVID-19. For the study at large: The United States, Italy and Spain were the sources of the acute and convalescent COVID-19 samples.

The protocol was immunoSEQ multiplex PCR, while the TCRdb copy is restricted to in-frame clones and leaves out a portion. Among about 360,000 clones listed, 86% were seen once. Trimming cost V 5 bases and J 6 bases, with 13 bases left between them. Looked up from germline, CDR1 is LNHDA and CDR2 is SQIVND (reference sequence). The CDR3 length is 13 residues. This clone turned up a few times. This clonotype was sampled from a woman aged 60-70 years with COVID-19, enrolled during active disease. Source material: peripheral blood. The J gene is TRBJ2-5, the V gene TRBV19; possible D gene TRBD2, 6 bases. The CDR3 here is CASSLGLLKTQYF. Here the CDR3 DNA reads TGTGCCAGTAGTCTAGGACTATTGAAGACCCAGTACTTC.